This entry is about one TCR beta chain. As yet, its antigen is unknown. Germline CDR1 and CDR2: SGHRS and YFSETQ. Trimming removed 3 bases at V and 5 bases at J, with 9 bases between. The CDR3 sequence is 12 residues long. This record belongs to a study of T cells after yellow fever vaccination. Findings and caveats of the study: It was a weaker secondary response, yet one that peaked faster, at day 5 versus 15. Abundant clonotypes (contaminants from the bulk population) could be present in FACS-sorted repertoires.

Conversion of TCR transcripts into cDNA relied on 5'RACE template switching, which added a universal primer site and UMIs. TCRdb reprocessed the 5' RACE reads via MiXCR and lists one record per CDR3 protein. Found here are approximately 260,000 distinct CDR3 sequences, approximately 13% of them singletons; the top ten hold 0.5% to 0.6%. The V gene is TRBV5-1, the J gene TRBJ2-7; no definite D call. The sequence came from a man aged 30 to 39 who received the YFV17D yellow fever vaccine. This material consisted of CD4+ T cells sorted from PBMCs, taken 45 days after the yellow fever booster vaccination. This chain's CDR3 is CASSYTSHEQYF. The CDR3 nucleotides are TGCGCCAGCAGCTACACAAGCCACGAGCAGTACTTC.